These 29 T cell receptor beta chains originate from one sample sequenced in a study of shared clonotypes between healthy human individuals. Assay: immunoSEQ multiplex PCR; the TCRdb copy retains only in-frame clones and omits some. The sample has some 1,100,000 clones; approximately 80% are singletons. Sequenced sample: memory CD4+ T cells from PBMCs. Subset specified: CD45RA-negative fraction. These receptors were obtained from a man between 18 and 29 years old in good health. Some clones in this sample may be carry-over from other donors' samples.

This clone has more than one count but fewer than ten. The sample holds other DNA sequences that translate to the same CDR3. The chain uses TRBV7-9 and TRBJ1-5; maybe TRBD1 (5 bases). The CDR3 is 13 amino acids. The ends were cut back, 5 bases at V and 4 bases at J, with 9 bases in the middle. Germline CDR1 and CDR2: SEHNR and FQNEAQ (reference sequence). CDR3 sequence: CASSPSGNQPQHF. Written as DNA, the CDR3 is TGTGCCAGCAGCCCGTCAGGGAATCAGCCCCAGCATTTT.

The V gene is TRBV15, the J gene TRBJ1-4, with 8 bases lining up with TRBD1. In germline, CDR1 is LNHNV, CDR2 YYDKDF (reference sequence). CDR3 length: 15 residues. The junction had 10 bases not matched to a gene; V was cut back by 5 bases and J by 8 bases. The CDR3 DNA sequence: TGTGCCACCAGCGTACCAGGGGGCGCGCGGGAAAAACTGTTTTTT. It encodes CATSVPGGAREKLFF.

This clone showed up just a few times. The genes are TRBV6-1 and TRBJ1-1, with a weak D call TRBD1 (5 bases). Looked up from germline, CDR1 is MNHNS and CDR2 is SASEGT. The V end lost 3 bases, the J end lost 4 bases, and 18 bases lay between the germline ends. The CDR3 extends over 16 amino acids. The CDR3 region has the DNA TGTGCCAGCAGTGAGGACTACAGGTTGGAGGGCACTGAAGCTTTCTTT. This gives the protein CASSEDYRLEGTEAFF.

In regard to this clone: This same CDR3 is encoded by further DNA sequences in the sample. The rearrangement uses TRBV11-2 and TRBJ2-5; no clear D. This CDR3 spans 13 amino acids. V lost 5 bases and J lost 2, with 9 bases in between. From germline, CDR1 is SGHAT and CDR2 FQNNGV. The CDR3 protein is CASSLWRQETQYF. In DNA form, the CDR3 reads TGTGCCAGCAGCCTTTGGAGACAAGAGACCCAGTACTTC.

The rearrangement joins TRBV18 to TRBJ2-5, with D perhaps assigned TRBD1 or TRBD2 (5 bases each). The germline V gene encodes CDR1 KGHSH and CDR2 LQKENI. The CDR3 extends over 14 amino acids. Trimming cost V 2 bases and J 5 bases, with 12 bases left between them. CDR3 DNA sequence: TGTGCCAGCTCACCAGGGACCCCAAAGGAGACCCAGTACTTC. It encodes CASSPGTPKETQYF.

The chain employs TRBV4-2 and TRBJ1-1; 9 nucleotides align to TRBD1. The germline gives CDR1 LGHNA, CDR2 YNFKEQ. V was clipped by 0 bases and J by 5 bases; unmatched bases: 7. This CDR3 is 16 amino acids long. The CDR3 loop is CASSQDEDRGETEAFF. The CDR3 DNA follows: TGTGCCAGCAGCCAAGACGAGGACAGGGGTGAAACTGAAGCTTTCTTT.

The CDR3 region has the DNA TGTGCCAGCAGCCCCAGGGGAGGGACAGGGGAAGAGACCCAGTACTTC. This sequence encodes CASSPRGGTGEETQYF. The rearrangement uses TRBV9 and TRBJ2-5, with 10 bases that match TRBD1. Germline V CDR1 and CDR2: SGDLS, YYNGEE. CDR3 length: 16 residues. V was clipped by 4 bases and J by 3 bases; unmatched bases: 9. The variable domain in full, with the rest retrieved from reference TRBV9 and TRBJ2-5, is DSGVTQTPKHLITATGQRVTLRCSPRSGDLSVYWYQQSLDQGLQFLIQYYNGEERAKGNILERFSAQQFPDLHSELNLSSLELGDSALYFCASSPRGGTGEETQYFGPGTRLLVL.

This clone showed up just a few times. This sequence joins TRBV28 and TRBJ2-7; the D is unclear. The CDR3 consists of 14 residues. V was pared by 6 bases and J by 6 bases, with 18 bases between. CDR1 and CDR2 from the germline V gene are MDHEN and SYDVKM. DNA of the CDR3: TGTGCCAGCAGATCTGGCGCACAATCGGGCGAGCAGTACTTC. Its protein is CASRSGAQSGEQYF.

The chain joins TRBV1 to TRBJ2-1. TRBV1 is flagged as a pseudogene. CDR3 length equals 19 residues. The CDR3 region is CTSSQDLRPALRPYNEQFF. DNA of the CDR3: TGCACCAGCAGCCAAGATCTCCGGCCGGCCCTCCGACCCTACAATGAGCAGTTCTTC.

This sequence joins TRBV28 and TRBJ2-1; 8 nucleotides line up with TRBD1. J was trimmed by 6 bases and V by 6 bases; bases with no gene match: 10. Looked up from germline, CDR1 is MDHEN and CDR2 is SYDVKM. The CDR3 covers 15 residues. In DNA form, the CDR3 reads TGTGCCAGCAGCCAGGGACAGGCAGGGAGCAATGAGCAGTTCTTC. This encodes CASSQGQAGSNEQFF.

The rearrangement joins TRBV18 to TRBJ2-7; D gene ambiguous. V was clipped by 5 bases and J by 1 base, with 21 bases between them. The CDR3 is 17 residues long. Germline V lookup: CDR1 KGHSH, CDR2 LQKENI. The CDR3, as DNA: TGTGCCAGCTCAACGCTGAGCCACAAACAAGCTTCCTACGAGCAGTACTTC. Translation gives CASSTLSHKQASYEQYF.

The V gene is TRBV20-1, the J gene TRBJ1-1; perhaps TRBD1 as D (5 bases). Germline assignment: CDR1 DFQATT and CDR2 SNEGSKA (reference sequence). The CDR3 totals 11 residues. The CDR3 region is CSVGGSTEAFF. The DNA for the CDR3 is TGCAGCGTGGGGGGTTCCACTGAAGCTTTCTTT.

The chain employs TRBV6-6 and TRBJ2-2, with 7 nucleotides matching TRBD2. V was clipped by 7 bases and J by 6 bases; unmatched bases: 11. This CDR3 spans 15 amino acids. Germline CDR1 reads MNHNY; CDR2 reads SVGAGI (reference sequence). CDR3 in amino acids: CASNPYQGGPGELFF. The CDR3 nucleotides are TGTGCCAGCAACCCCTACCAGGGAGGGCCCGGGGAGCTGTTTTTT.

This clone was recorded a few times. The chain is built from TRBV10-3 and TRBJ1-5; no clear D gene. The CDR3 loop spans 15 amino acids. V was clipped by 0 bases and J by 0 bases, with 6 bases between them. Per germline, CDR1 ENHRY and CDR2 SYGVKD. The CDR3 sequence: CAISESVFSNQPQHF. The CDR3 nucleotides read TGTGCCATCAGTGAGTCAGTATTTAGCAATCAGCCCCAGCATTTT.

The chain carries TRBV7-8 and TRBJ2-5, with 11 bases aligning to TRBD2. CDR1 SGHVS and CDR2 FQNEAQ come from the germline V gene. The V segment lost 0 bases and the J segment 4 bases; nucleotides outside the gene matches: 4. The CDR3 length is 16 residues. CDR3 in DNA: TGTGCCAGCAGCTTAGCCCGTAGCGGGAGGGGAGAGACCCAGTACTTC. Residues: CASSLARSGRGETQYF.

This clone was observed many times. This sample also contains other DNA sequences that code for the same CDR3. This chain links TRBV20-1 with TRBJ1-4; D call uncertain. The germline V gene has CDR1 DFQATT and CDR2 SNEGSKA (reference sequence). Trimming stripped 3 bases from V and 9 bases from J, with 8 bases between. CDR3 length: 11 residues. In DNA form, the CDR3 reads TGCAGTGCTAGGAGGGAACAAAAACTGTTTTTT. Its translation is CSARREQKLFF.

The chain carries TRBV7-3 and TRBJ1-5; D remains unclear. With 2 bases removed from V and 6 bases from J, the gap between germline ends came to 8 bases. There are 13 residues in the CDR3. In germline, CDR1 is SGHTA, CDR2 FQGTGA. The CDR3 DNA sequence: TGTGCCAGCAGCTTAGGATCGGGTCAGCCCCAGCATTTT. As protein: CASSLGSGQPQHF.

V is TRBV29-1 and J is TRBJ2-3; weak D call: TRBD2 (5 bases). The germline V gene has CDR1 SQVTM and CDR2 ANQGSEA. V lost 3 bases and J lost 1, with 14 bases in between. This CDR3 has 15 residues. The CDR3 loop is CSVDGPGEGTDTQYF. Written as DNA, the CDR3 is TGCAGCGTTGATGGGCCCGGGGAAGGCACAGATACGCAGTATTTT.

The chain uses TRBV5-4 and TRBJ2-1; tentative D call: TRBD2 (5 bases). Trimming stripped 4 bases from V and 3 bases from J, with 14 bases between. The germline V gene has CDR1 SGHNT and CDR2 YYREEE (reference sequence). This CDR3 is 15 amino acids long. CDR3 amino acids: CASSPAGPGYNEQFF. The CDR3 DNA sequence: TGTGCCAGCAGCCCTGCGGGTCCCGGCTACAATGAGCAGTTCTTC. Supplemented by reference TRBV5-4 and TRBJ2-1, the full variable domain reads ETGVTQSPTHLIKTRGQQVTLRCSSQSGHNTVSWYQQALGQGPQFIFQYYREEENGRGNFPPRFSGLQFPNYSSELNVNALELDDSALYLCASSPAGPGYNEQFFGPGTRLTVL.

The DNA for the CDR3 is TGTGCCAGCAGCTTCGATCTAGCGGATACGCAGTATTTT. Translated, it gives CASSFDLADTQYF. This sequence joins TRBV7-8 and TRBJ2-3, with a weak D call TRBD2 (6 bases). This CDR3 contains 13 residues. V was pared by 3 bases and J by 6 bases, with 10 bases between. Germline V gene lookup returns CDR1 SGHVS and CDR2 FQNEAQ.

J is TRBJ2-3 and V is TRBV5-4, with D perhaps given as TRBD1 or TRBD2 (5 bases each). V gave up 4 bases and J gave up 6 bases, with 24 bases separating them. Germline V CDR1 and CDR2: SGHNT, YYREEE (reference sequence). The CDR3 length is 17 residues. The CDR3, as DNA: TGTGCCAGCAGCGGCCAGGGACCAACCCGGGGCATGGATACGCAGTATTTT. Translating it yields CASSGQGPTRGMDTQYF.

The genes are TRBV7-8 and TRBJ2-3; 11 bases agree with TRBD2. This CDR3 has 16 amino acids. V shed 1 base and J 6 bases; nucleotides not matched to a gene: 6. Germline V gives CDR1 SGHVS, CDR2 FQNEAQ. This chain's CDR3 is CASSLVRTSGFDTQYF. CDR3 DNA: TGTGCCAGCAGCTTAGTCCGGACTAGCGGGTTCGATACGCAGTATTTT.

The chain is built from TRBV5-6 and TRBJ1-5, with D unresolved. This CDR3 region has 13 residues. Per the germline V gene, CDR1 is SGHDT and CDR2 is YYEEEE. Trimming removed 0 bases at V and 7 bases at J, with 8 bases between. The CDR3 here is CASSLGPQQPQHF. CDR3 nucleotides: TGTGCCAGCAGCTTGGGACCCCAGCAGCCCCAGCATTTT.

This chain joins TRBV18 and TRBJ2-1; D is possibly TRBD2 (7 bases). V was shortened by 4 bases and J by 5 bases, with 15 bases between the two germline ends. The CDR3 is made up of 15 amino acids. Germline V gene lookup returns CDR1 KGHSH and CDR2 LQKENI. CDR3: CASSRAAGANNEQFF. CDR3 nucleotides: TGTGCCAGCTCACGCGCCGCGGGGGCCAACAATGAGCAGTTCTTC.

The rearrangement joins TRBV28 to TRBJ2-7; no reliable D call. V was clipped by 8 bases and J by 5 bases, with 22 bases between them. This CDR3 contains 15 residues. Germline CDR1 is MDHEN and CDR2 is SYDVKM. The CDR3 region has the DNA TGTGCCAGCGGCTCAATGATCTATCCCGAGCACGAGCAGTACTTC. Amino acids: CASGSMIYPEHEQYF.

The chain carries TRBV11-3 and TRBJ2-3, with unresolved D. Germline V gene lookup returns CDR1 SGHNT and CDR2 YENEEA. This CDR3 region has 15 residues. V was clipped by 1 base and J by 0 bases, with 8 bases between them. This CDR3 reads CASSLGPTSTDTQYF. CDR3 in DNA: TGTGCCAGCAGCTTAGGACCTACTAGCACAGATACGCAGTATTTT.

This sequence joins TRBV7-2 and TRBJ2-1; D is uncertain. In germline, CDR1 is SGHTA, CDR2 FQGNSA. V was pared by 2 bases and J by 6 bases, with 14 bases between. The CDR3 has 15 amino acids. CDR3 sequence (DNA): TGTGCCAGCAGCTTAAAGCCTTCTCGGTTCAATGAGCAGTTCTTC. Translation gives CASSLKPSRFNEQFF.

The V call is TRBV7-9, the J call TRBJ1-2; D is uncertain. Per the germline V gene, CDR1 is SEHNR and CDR2 is FQNEAQ (reference sequence). This CDR3 contains 17 residues. V was pared by 5 bases and J by 6 bases, with 25 bases between. CDR3 in amino acids: CASSPTPVPGLGDGYTF. CDR3 in DNA: TGTGCCAGCAGCCCCACCCCGGTTCCGGGCCTAGGTGATGGCTACACCTTC.

The V gene is TRBV5-4, the J gene TRBJ2-1; 8 bases align to TRBD2. Germline CDR1 SGHNT, CDR2 YYREEE (reference sequence). V shed 5 bases, J shed 2 bases, and the junction held 9 bases outside the gene matches. This CDR3 is 16 amino acids long. The CDR3 loop reads CASRASGSVAYNEQFF. The CDR3 nucleotides are TGTGCCAGCAGAGCCAGCGGGAGCGTCGCCTACAATGAGCAGTTCTTC.